These T cell receptor beta chains were read from a single sample in a study of blood T cell repertoires in COVID-19. This table comes from immunoSEQ multiplex PCR, and its TCRdb copy is limited to in-frame clones, with some not included. The table shows approximately 65,000 clones, with just over 85% occurring only once. The source material was peripheral blood. All receptors come from a man over 45 with acute or convalescent COVID-19. Each CDR3 is given with its conserved first and last residue. The D gene is left open where the match is weak. Not every row has a clone size; where given, it reads once, few, many or a size class.

v_gene	abundance	j_gene	d_gene	CDR3aa	CDR3nt
TRBV18	.	TRBJ1-3	.	CASSPTPGRRNSGNTIYF	TGTGCCAGCTCACCAACTCCGGGTCGAAGAAACTCTGGAAACACCATATATTTT
TRBV7-6	.	TRBJ1-4	.	CASSFSRGGEKLFF	TGTGCCAGCAGCTTCTCTAGAGGTGGGGAAAAACTGTTTTTT
TRBV6-5	.	TRBJ1-3	.	CASRAYPSGNTIYF	TGTGCCAGCAGGGCTTATCCCTCTGGAAACACCATATATTTT
TRBV29-1	.	TRBJ2-7	.	CSVQTGTAGVGEQYF	TGCAGCGTACAGACAGGTACCGCTGGCGTTGGCGAGCAGTACTTC
TRBV21-1	once	TRBJ1-6	.	CASSKVGAGAANSPLHF	.
TRBV7-8	.	TRBJ2-1	TRBD2	CASSSGLAGYNEQFF	TGTGCCAGCAGCTCCGGGCTAGCGGGGTACAATGAGCAGTTCTTC
TRBV6-1	.	TRBJ1-4	.	CASSEGFANEKLFF	TGTGCCAGCAGTGAAGGGTTCGCGAATGAAAAACTGTTTTTT
TRBV6-5	.	TRBJ2-4	TRBD1	CASSRGQALVF	TGTGCCAGCAGCCGCGGACAGGCTCTGGTCTTC
TRBV27	.	TRBJ2-1	.	CASSQGWTYNEQFF	TGTGCCAGCAGTCAGGGGTGGACCTACAATGAGCAGTTCTTC
TRBV5-4	.	TRBJ1-3	TRBD1	CASSFTGGSRSGNTIYF	TGTGCCAGCAGCTTCACAGGGGGATCACGCTCTGGAAACACCATATATTTT
TRBV15	.	TRBJ1-3	.	CATSTDRGNTIYF	TGTGCCACCAGTACTGACAGGGGAAACACCATATATTTT
TRBV4-1	.	TRBJ1-2	.	CASSQTGGTARDGYTF	TGCGCCAGCAGCCAAACTGGGGGGACCGCCAGGGACGGCTACACCTTC
TRBV7-9	.	TRBJ2-2	.	CASSPFVSYTGELFF	TGTGCCAGCAGCCCCTTTGTGTCTTACACCGGGGAGCTGTTTTTT
TRBV7-3	once	TRBJ2-3	.	CASSLVANPTDTQYF	TGTGCCAGCAGCTTAGTGGCAAATCCTACAGATACGCAGTATTTT
TRBV6-6	.	TRBJ2-3	.	CASSYSNQDYTDTQYF	TGTGCCAGCAGTTACTCGAATCAGGACTACACAGATACGCAGTATTTT
TRBV12-3/TRBV12-4	.	TRBJ2-7	.	CASSSTYRYEQYF	TGTGCCAGCAGTAGTACCTACAGGTACGAGCAGTACTTC
TRBV3-1/TRBV3-2	once	TRBJ1-2	.	CASSQDPGNGYTF	TGTGCCAGCAGCCAAGACCCGGGAAATGGCTACACCTTC
TRBV10-3	.	TRBJ1-4	TRBD1	CAISFDRDGEKLFF	TGTGCCATCAGTTTTGACAGGGATGGGGAAAAACTGTTTTTT
TRBV24-1	.	TRBJ2-1	TRBD2	CATSDATSGRGNEQFF	TGTGCCACCAGTGATGCTACTAGCGGGAGGGGGAATGAGCAGTTCTTC
TRBV28	.	TRBJ1-3	.	CASSLSGVDTIYF	TGTGCCAGCAGTTTATCAGGGGTGGACACCATATATTTT
TRBV4-2	.	TRBJ1-4	TRBD1	CASSQDGTGNSEKLFF	TGTGCCAGCAGCCAAGATGGGACAGGGAATAGCGAAAAACTGTTTTTT
TRBV6-5	.	TRBJ2-2	.	CASSIQLNTGELFF	TGTGCCAGCAGTATACAGCTGAACACCGGGGAGCTGTTTTTT
TRBV7-9	.	TRBJ2-2	TRBD2	CASSSIVLAGGNTGELFF	TGTGCCAGCAGCTCCATCGTTCTAGCGGGGGGGAACACCGGGGAGCTGTTTTTT
TRBV15	.	TRBJ2-7	TRBD1	CATSPPDRGASYEQYF	TGTGCCACCAGCCCACCAGACAGGGGCGCGTCTTACGAGCAGTACTTC
TRBV5-1	.	TRBJ2-3	TRBD2	CASSFLAGIADTQYF	TGCGCCAGCAGCTTTCTAGCGGGAATCGCAGATACGCAGTATTTT
TRBV18	once	TRBJ1-1	.	CASSPLQGMNTEAFF	TGTGCCAGCTCACCGCTCCAGGGGATGAACACTGAAGCTTTCTTT
TRBV6-5	.	TRBJ2-1	TRBD2	CASSYSILAGLSEQFF	TGTGCCAGCAGTTACTCGATTCTAGCGGGACTGTCTGAGCAGTTCTTC
TRBV2	.	TRBJ2-6	TRBD1	CASRTGTGNSGANVLTF	TGTGCCAGCAGGACCGGGACAGGGAACTCTGGGGCCAACGTCCTGACTTTC
TRBV19	.	TRBJ1-6	.	CASSINDGSSPLHF	TGTGCCAGTAGTATAAACGACGGGAGTTCACCCCTCCACTTT
TRBV2	.	TRBJ1-5	.	CASSESGSQPQHF	TGTGCCAGCAGTGAGTCCGGGAGTCAGCCCCAGCATTTT
TRBV5-4	once	TRBJ1-1	.	CASSLGAYGGHAEAFF	TGTGCCAGCAGCTTGGGGGCCTACGGGGGTCACGCTGAAGCTTTCTTT
TRBV5-8	few	TRBJ1-6	TRBD1	CASSPIRQGELPLHF	TGTGCCAGCAGTCCCATCCGTCAGGGGGAATTACCCCTCCACTTT
TRBV5-6	.	TRBJ2-7	TRBD1	CASSLRQGTYEQYF	TGTGCCAGCAGCTTGCGACAGGGCACCTACGAGCAGTACTTC
TRBV29-1	.	TRBJ2-1	TRBD1	CSVDAGGWDEQFF	TGCAGCGTTGACGCAGGGGGCTGGGATGAGCAGTTCTTC
TRBV29-1	.	TRBJ1-5	TRBD1	CSTGGQPNQPQHF	TGCAGCACTGGGGGACAGCCGAATCAGCCCCAGCATTTT
TRBV4-2	.	TRBJ2-5	TRBD1	CASSHELGTGGETQYF	TGTGCCAGCAGCCACGAACTTGGGACAGGGGGAGAGACCCAGTACTTC
TRBV19	.	TRBJ1-4	TRBD1	CASSSQGLGQGTTNEKLFF	TGTGCCAGTAGCTCTCAGGGGCTTGGACAGGGAACAACTAATGAAAAACTGTTTTTT
TRBV7-9	.	TRBJ1-2	.	CASSLPQMSYTF	TGTGCCAGCAGCTTACCCCAGATGAGCTACACCTTC
TRBV4-2	.	TRBJ1-2	TRBD1	CASSQGQGTRDGYTF	TGTGCCAGCAGCCAAGGACAGGGGACTCGGGATGGCTACACCTTC
TRBV7-9	.	TRBJ1-2	.	CASSQQAWGVQGTYGYTF	TGTGCCAGCAGCCAGCAAGCCTGGGGGGTTCAGGGTACCTATGGCTACACCTTC
TRBV28	.	TRBJ2-7	.	CASSRNPSRAYEQYF	TGTGCCAGCTCGAGAAACCCTAGCCGAGCCTACGAGCAGTACTTC
TRBV5-6	.	TRBJ1-1	.	CASSLVRQTFNTEAFF	TGTGCCAGCAGCTTGGTTAGACAGACCTTTAACACTGAAGCTTTCTTT
TRBV6-6	.	TRBJ2-7	.	CASSSTKTSSYEQYF	TGTGCCAGCAGTTCGACAAAGACTAGCTCCTACGAGCAGTACTTC
TRBV18	.	TRBJ2-6	TRBD2	CASSPSGGPGANVLTF	TGTGCCAGCTCACCGAGCGGGGGTCCTGGGGCCAACGTCCTGACTTTC
TRBV19	.	TRBJ1-5	.	CASSPRRGDYSNQPQHF	TGTGCCAGTAGCCCCCGCAGGGGCGATTATAGCAATCAGCCCCAGCATTTT
TRBV30	.	TRBJ1-2	.	CACGGWGMGGYTF	TGTGCCTGCGGGGGGTGGGGAATGGGCGGCTACACCTTC
TRBV11-2	.	TRBJ1-2	.	CASSSFSMPSLGGYTF	TGTGCCAGCAGCTCCTTTAGTATGCCCTCACTTGGTGGCTACACCTTC
TRBV9	.	TRBJ2-2	TRBD2	CASSSAGNTGELFF	TGTGCCAGCAGCTCAGCGGGAAACACCGGGGAGCTGTTTTTT